The 8 T cell receptor beta chains listed next were all sequenced from one sample in a study of blood T cell repertoires in COVID-19. The method was immunoSEQ multiplex PCR; TCRdb's version includes in-frame clones alone and lacks a portion of them. The table shows some 180,000 clones, with 65% to 90% occurring only once. The sequencing input was peripheral blood. These receptors all stem from a human donor in a cohort sampled during active COVID-19.

V gene TRBV14 combines with J gene TRBJ2-7; 7 bases are a match to TRBD1. The CDR3 loop spans 15 amino acids. Germline values: CDR1 SGHDN, CDR2 FVKESK. J was trimmed by 4 bases and V by 3 bases; bases with no gene match: 9. CDR3 sequence (DNA): TGTGCCAGCAGCCACGGGGACAGCAGTTTGTACGAGCAGTACTTC. This codes for CASSHGDSSLYEQYF.

This clone has only one observation. The V gene is TRBV30, the J gene TRBJ2-7, with 8 bases that match TRBD2. The CDR3 covers 15 residues. The germline V gene has CDR1 GTSNPN and CDR2 SVGIG (reference sequence). The trim removed 3 bases at V and 5 bases at J, leaving 12 bases unmatched. Here the CDR3 reads CAWRKPGLVFDEQYF. CDR3 bases: TGTGCCTGGAGAAAACCGGGACTAGTGTTCGACGAGCAGTACTTC.

In this sample, this clone turned up a few times. The CDR3 DNA is TGTGCCTGGAGTGACCCCCGGACAGAAACCGGGGAGCTGTTTTTT. Its protein is CAWSDPRTETGELFF. The gene calls are TRBV30 and TRBJ2-2; tentative D call: TRBD1 (6 bases). The CDR3 totals 15 residues. Trimming cost V 1 base and J 5 bases, with 14 bases left between them. Germline V gene data show CDR1 as GTSNPN and CDR2 as SVGIG (reference sequence). The full variable domain, rest sourced from reference TRBV30 and TRBJ2-2, is SQTIHQWPATLVQPVGSPLSLECTVEGTSNPNLYWYRQAAGRGLQLLFYSVGIGQISSEVPQNLSASRPQDRQFILSSKKLLLSDSGFYLCAWSDPRTETGELFFGEGSRLTVL.

The chain employs TRBV7-9 and TRBJ2-3; no firm D call. V shed 1 base and J shed 9 bases, with 8 bases lying between them. This CDR3 has 12 residues. Germline CDR1 and CDR2: SEHNR and FQNEAQ (reference sequence). The CDR3 DNA reads TGTGCCAGCAGCTTAGGTGGGCGCACGCAGTATTTT. It encodes CASSLGGRTQYF.

The chain links TRBV30 to TRBJ1-1; possible D gene TRBD1, 6 bases. The germline gives CDR1 GTSNPN, CDR2 SVGIG (reference sequence). V was cut by 2 bases and J by 5 bases, with 12 bases left in between. The CDR3 contains 13 residues. The DNA of the CDR3 is TGTGCCTGGAGTCTGCAGGGGAAGACTGAAGCTTTCTTT. This encodes CAWSLQGKTEAFF.

The J gene is TRBJ2-6, the V gene TRBV9; D gene ambiguous. V lost 3 bases and J 4 bases, leaving 8 bases between the germline ends. Germline V lookup: CDR1 SGDLS, CDR2 YYNGEE. This CDR3 region has 14 residues. CDR3 DNA sequence: TGTGCCAGCAGCGCTGTTAGAGGGGCCAACGTCCTGACTTTC. Translated, it gives CASSAVRGANVLTF.

This clone appeared a single time. Other DNA variants within this sample encode the same CDR3. The V call is TRBV7-8, the J call TRBJ1-4, with a weak D call TRBD1 (5 bases). This CDR3 region has 14 residues. Germline V gene sequence: CDR1 SGHVS, CDR2 FQNEAQ. The V end lost 3 bases, the J end lost 4 bases, and 9 bases lay between the germline ends. CDR3 in amino acids: CASSFGGGNEKLFF. Here the CDR3 DNA reads TGTGCCAGCAGCTTTGGGGGGGGTAATGAAAAACTGTTTTTT.

In this sample, this clone turned up a few times. This sequence joins TRBV5-1 and TRBJ2-1; 9 nucleotides align to TRBD2. Germline assignment: CDR1 SGHRS and CDR2 YFSETQ. With 2 bases clipped from V and 7 bases from J, the junction kept 10 bases outside the gene matches. CDR3 length: 16 amino acids. The CDR3 coding sequence is TGCGCCAGCAGCTTTTTAGCGGGAGTGACTAGTAATGAGCAGTTCTTC. It specifies CASSFLAGVTSNEQFF.